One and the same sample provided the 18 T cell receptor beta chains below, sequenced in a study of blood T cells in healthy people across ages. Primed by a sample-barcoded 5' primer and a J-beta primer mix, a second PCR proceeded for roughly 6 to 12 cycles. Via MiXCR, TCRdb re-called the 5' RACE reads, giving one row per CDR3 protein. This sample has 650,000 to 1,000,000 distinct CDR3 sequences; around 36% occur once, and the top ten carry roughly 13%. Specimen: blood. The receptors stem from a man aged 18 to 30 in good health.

CDR3 DNA sequence: TGCGCCAGCAGCTTGGTAGGGGGCCAGAGCTCCTACAATGAGCAGTACTTC. Translating it yields CASSLVGGQSSYNEQYF. This chain connects TRBV5-1 to TRBJ2-1; 7 bases are shared with TRBD1. The J call may be wrong; the DNA end is better matched by TRBJ2-7. Germline assignment: CDR1 SGHRS and CDR2 YFSETQ. This CDR3 comprises 17 residues.

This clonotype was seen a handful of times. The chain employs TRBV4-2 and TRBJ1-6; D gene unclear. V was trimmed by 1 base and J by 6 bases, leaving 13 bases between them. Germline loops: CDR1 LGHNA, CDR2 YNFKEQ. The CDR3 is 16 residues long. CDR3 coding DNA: TGTGCCAGCAGCCAAGCAAAGGGAGTTGGTAATTCACCCCTCCACTTT. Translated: CASSQAKGVGNSPLHF.

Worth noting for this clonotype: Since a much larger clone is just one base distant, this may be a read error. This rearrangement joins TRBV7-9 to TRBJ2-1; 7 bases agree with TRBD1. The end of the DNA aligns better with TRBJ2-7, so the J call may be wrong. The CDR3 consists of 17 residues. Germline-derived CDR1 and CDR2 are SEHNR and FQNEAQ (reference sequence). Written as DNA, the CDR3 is TGTGCCAGCAGCTTAGGGACGGGACAGATCTCCTACAATGAGCAGTACTTC. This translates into CASSLGTGQISYNEQYF.

The CDR3 spells CASSLGFGADTQYF. The CDR3 DNA sequence: TGTGCCAGCAGCCTGGGCTTTGGGGCAGATACGCAGTATTTT. V gene TRBV7-8 combines with J gene TRBJ2-3; D is uncertain. Germline-derived CDR1 and CDR2 are SGHVS and FQNEAQ. The germline V and J ends were trimmed by 5 bases and 4 bases, with 13 bases remaining between them. This CDR3 spans 14 amino acids.

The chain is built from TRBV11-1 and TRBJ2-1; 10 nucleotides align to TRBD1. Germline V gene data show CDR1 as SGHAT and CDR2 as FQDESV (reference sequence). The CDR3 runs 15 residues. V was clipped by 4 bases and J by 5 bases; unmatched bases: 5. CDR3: CASSWGQGIHNEQFF. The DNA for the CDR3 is TGTGCCAGCAGCTGGGGACAGGGGATTCACAATGAGCAGTTCTTC.

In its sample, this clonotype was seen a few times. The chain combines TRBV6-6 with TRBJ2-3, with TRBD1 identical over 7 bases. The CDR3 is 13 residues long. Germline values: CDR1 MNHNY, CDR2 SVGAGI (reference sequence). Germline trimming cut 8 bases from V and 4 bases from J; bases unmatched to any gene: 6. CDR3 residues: CASRQGRADTQYF. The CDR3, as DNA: TGTGCCAGCCGACAGGGTAGGGCAGATACGCAGTATTTT.

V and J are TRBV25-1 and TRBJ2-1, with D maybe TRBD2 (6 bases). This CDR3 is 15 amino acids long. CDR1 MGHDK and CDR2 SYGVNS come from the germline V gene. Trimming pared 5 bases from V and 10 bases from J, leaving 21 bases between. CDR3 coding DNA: TGTGCCAGCAGTATCGGGAGAGGGAGCATTGGGGAGCAGTTCTTC. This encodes CASSIGRGSIGEQFF.

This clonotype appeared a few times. The CDR3 nucleotides are TGTGCCAGCAGTTCTAACGCGGGACAGGGGTACTATGGCTACACCTTC. The encoded protein is CASSSNAGQGYYGYTF. The gene calls are TRBV27 and TRBJ1-2; TRBD1 matches at 10 bases. Losses at the gene ends were 4 bases for V and 3 bases for J; bases not matched to a gene: 8. From germline, CDR1 is MNHEY and CDR2 SMNVEV (reference sequence). This CDR3 spans 16 amino acids.

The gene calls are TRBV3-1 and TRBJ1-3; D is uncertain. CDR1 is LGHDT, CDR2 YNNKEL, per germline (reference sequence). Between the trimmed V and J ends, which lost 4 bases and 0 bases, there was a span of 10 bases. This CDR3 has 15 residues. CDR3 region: CASSPTANSGNTIYF. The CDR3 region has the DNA TGTGCCAGCAGCCCCACGGCCAACTCTGGAAACACCATATATTTT.

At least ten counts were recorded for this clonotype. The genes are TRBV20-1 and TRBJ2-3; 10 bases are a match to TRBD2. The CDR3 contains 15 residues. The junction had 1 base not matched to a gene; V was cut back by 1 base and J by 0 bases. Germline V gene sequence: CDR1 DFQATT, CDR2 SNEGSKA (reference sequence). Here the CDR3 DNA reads TGCAGTGCTAGAGGACTAGCGGGTAGCACAGATACGCAGTATTTT. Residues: CSARGLAGSTDTQYF.

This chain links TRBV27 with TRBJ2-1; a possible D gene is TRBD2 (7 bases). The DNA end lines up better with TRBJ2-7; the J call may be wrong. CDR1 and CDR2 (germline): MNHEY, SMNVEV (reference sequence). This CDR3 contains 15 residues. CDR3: CASTRGAPSYNEQYF. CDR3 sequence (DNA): TGTGCCAGCACCCGGGGGGCCCCCTCCTACAATGAGCAGTACTTC.

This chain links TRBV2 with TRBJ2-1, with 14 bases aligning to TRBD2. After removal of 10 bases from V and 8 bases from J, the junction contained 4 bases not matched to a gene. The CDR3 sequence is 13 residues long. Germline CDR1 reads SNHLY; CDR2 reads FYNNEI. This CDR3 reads CATGLAGGHEQFF. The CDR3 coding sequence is TGTGCCACCGGACTAGCGGGGGGCCATGAGCAGTTCTTC.

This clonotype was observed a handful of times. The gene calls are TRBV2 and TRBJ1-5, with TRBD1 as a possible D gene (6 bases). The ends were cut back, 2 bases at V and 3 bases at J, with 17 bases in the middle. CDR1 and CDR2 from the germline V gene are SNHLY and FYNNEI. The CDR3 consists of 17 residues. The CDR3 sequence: CASSESLTTGFNQPQHF. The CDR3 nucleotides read TGTGCCAGCAGTGAAAGCCTTACCACAGGGTTCAATCAGCCCCAGCATTTT. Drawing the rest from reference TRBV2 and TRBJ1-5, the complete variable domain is EPEVTQTPSHQVTQMGQEVILRCVPISNHLYFYWYRQILGQKVEFLVSFYNNEISEKSEIFDDQFSVERPDGSNFTLKIRSTKLEDSAMYFCASSESLTTGFNQPQHFGDGTRLSIL.

The CDR3 region is CSPPLRDTGNTIYF. The DNA of the CDR3 is TGCAGTCCCCCCCTGAGGGACACTGGAAACACCATATATTTT. The gene calls are TRBV20-1 and TRBJ1-3; D perhaps matches TRBD1 (6 bases). Trimming took 8 bases from V and 2 from J, leaving 16 bases between them. CDR1 and CDR2 (germline): DFQATT, SNEGSKA (reference sequence). The CDR3 has 14 amino acids.

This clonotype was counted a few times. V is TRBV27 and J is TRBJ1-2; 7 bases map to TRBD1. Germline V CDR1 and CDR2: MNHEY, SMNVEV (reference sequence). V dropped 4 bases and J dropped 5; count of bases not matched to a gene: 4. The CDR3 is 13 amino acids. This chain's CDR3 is CASSWDSAYGYTF. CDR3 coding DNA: TGTGCCAGCAGTTGGGACAGCGCGTATGGCTACACCTTC.

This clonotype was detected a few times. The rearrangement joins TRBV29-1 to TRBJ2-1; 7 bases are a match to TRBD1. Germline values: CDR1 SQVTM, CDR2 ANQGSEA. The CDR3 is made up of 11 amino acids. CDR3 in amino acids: CNGDRYNEQFF. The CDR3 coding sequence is TGCAACGGGGACAGATACAATGAGCAGTTCTTC.

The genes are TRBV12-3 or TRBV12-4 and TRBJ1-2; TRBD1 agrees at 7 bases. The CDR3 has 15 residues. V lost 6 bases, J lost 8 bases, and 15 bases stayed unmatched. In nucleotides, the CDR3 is TGTGCCAGCAGCCTCTCCGGGGAGGGGGCGAGGGGCTACACCTTC. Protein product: CASSLSGEGARGYTF.

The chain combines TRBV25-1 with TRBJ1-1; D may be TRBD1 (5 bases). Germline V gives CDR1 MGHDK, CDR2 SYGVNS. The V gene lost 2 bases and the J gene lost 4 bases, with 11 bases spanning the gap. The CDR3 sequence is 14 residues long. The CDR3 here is CASSERDSITEAFF. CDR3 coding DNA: TGTGCCAGCAGTGAACGCGACAGTATCACTGAAGCTTTCTTT.